This is a list of T cell receptor beta chains from one sample in a study of cytomegalovirus exposure and HLA in healthy donors. Sequencing was performed with immunoSEQ multiplex PCR; in TCRdb, only in-frame clones are kept and a portion is missing. The sample lists about 140,000 clones, 70% to 80% occurring once. Sequencing was carried out using PBMCs. Receptors were obtained from a male donor in good health and CMV-seronegative. CDR3s include the opening cysteine and the closing phenylalanine or tryptophan. The D gene is left open where the match is weak. Clone size, where shown, is once, few, many, or a class for clones that have expanded.

>TRBD1|-|TRBJ2-7|TRBV30
CAWSVGGQGFEQYF
TGTGCCTGGAGTGTAGGGGGACAGGGGTTCGAGCAGTACTTC
>-|-|TRBJ2-3|TRBV5-1
CASSSGNNIPTDTQYF
TGCGCCAGCAGCTCCGGGAACAATATACCCACAGATACGCAGTATTTT
>-|-|TRBJ2-7|TRBV5-6
CASSVRGSYEQYF
TGTGCCAGCAGCGTTAGGGGGTCCTACGAGCAGTACTTC
>TRBD2|-|TRBJ2-4|TRBV30
CAWTGGGPKNIQYF
TGTGCCTGGACGGGGGGGGGCCCTAAAAACATTCAGTACTTC
>-|once|TRBJ2-7|TRBV11-2
CASSLAGTYEQYF
TGTGCCAGCAGCTTAGCGGGAACCTACGAGCAGTACTTC
>-|-|TRBJ1-3|TRBV19
CASSPFQISGGDAGNTIYF
TGTGCCAGTAGCCCCTTCCAGATAAGTGGAGGGGACGCTGGAAACACCATATATTTT
>TRBD1|once|TRBJ1-5|TRBV7-8
CASSLPRGTGVQPQHF
TGTGCCAGCAGCTTACCCAGGGGGACAGGGGTTCAGCCCCAGCATTTT
>-|-|TRBJ2-5|TRBV6-4
CAKRDDGSQETQYF
TGTGCAAAGCGAGATGACGGATCCCAAGAGACCCAGTACTTC
>TRBD1|-|TRBJ1-4|TRBV6-1
CASSQTGVEKLFF
TGTGCCAGCAGTCAGACAGGGGTTGAAAAACTGTTTTTT
>-|-|TRBJ2-3|TRBV27
CASSFGAGADTQYF
TGTGCCAGCAGTTTTGGCGCAGGGGCAGATACGCAGTATTTT
>TRBD1|-|TRBJ2-3|TRBV28
CASRGQGAGTQYF
TGTGCCAGCAGGGGACAGGGTGCCGGTACGCAGTATTTT
>-|-|TRBJ1-4|TRBV4-3
CASSQETWGELFF
TGCGCCAGCAGCCAAGAAACCTGGGGCGAACTGTTTTTT
>TRBD1|-|TRBJ2-7|TRBV4-1
CASSQGGGGDRGRDEQYF
TGCGCCAGCAGCCAAGGGGGGGGTGGGGACAGGGGTAGGGACGAGCAGTACTTC
>-|once|TRBJ2-1|TRBV7-2
CASTPWASEYNEQFF
TGTGCCAGCACCCCTTGGGCTAGCGAATACAATGAGCAGTTCTTC
>-|-|TRBJ2-7|TRBV4-3
CASSQESRDGVSYEQYF
TGCGCCAGCAGCCAAGAATCACGAGACGGAGTCTCCTACGAGCAGTACTTC
>TRBD1|-|TRBJ1-2|TRBV5-6
CASSLGGGGGYTF
TGTGCCAGCAGCTTGGGAGGGGGCGGTGGCTACACCTTC
>TRBD1|-|TRBJ1-5|TRBV2
CASRGTGFQPQHF
TGTGCCAGCAGGGGGACAGGGTTTCAGCCCCAGCATTTT
>TRBD1|-|TRBJ1-1|TRBV2
CASSESRGPGTEAFF
TGTGCCAGCAGTGAAAGTAGGGGGCCTGGGACTGAAGCTTTCTTT
>TRBD2|-|TRBJ2-2|TRBV10-3
CAISETPSSGGAPGELFF
TGTGCCATCAGTGAGACCCCTTCTAGCGGGGGGGCCCCCGGGGAGCTGTTTTTT
>TRBD1|-|TRBJ2-7|TRBV30
CAWSEGTGALKEQYF
TGTGCCTGGAGTGAGGGGACAGGGGCCCTTAAAGAGCAGTACTTC
>TRBD1|-|TRBJ2-2|TRBV19
CAAGTGQGSRRTGELFF
TGTGCCGCAGGAACCGGACAGGGATCCCGACGCACCGGGGAGCTGTTTTTT
>TRBD2|-|TRBJ2-3|TRBV6-5
CASSLSGGAADTQYF
TGTGCCAGCAGCCTGAGCGGGGGGGCCGCAGATACGCAGTATTTT
>-|-|TRBJ2-1|TRBV7-3
CASSLLGGSYNEQFF
TGTGCCAGCAGCTTATTAGGCGGGTCCTACAATGAGCAGTTCTTC
>TRBD2|-|TRBJ2-5|TRBV5-1
CASSPNIAGSAGETQYF
TGCGCCAGCAGCCCTAATATAGCGGGGTCCGCGGGAGAGACCCAGTACTTC
>TRBD2|-|TRBJ2-3|TRBV30
CAWNSGGAGDTQYF
TGTGCCTGGAATAGCGGGGGGGCCGGAGATACGCAGTATTTT
>-|-|TRBJ2-3|TRBV6-5
CASSSGQLESDTQYF
TGTGCCAGCAGTTCCGGACAGCTGGAGTCAGATACGCAGTATTTT
>TRBD1|few|TRBJ2-2|TRBV7-9
CASSPGQGVPGELFF
TGTGCCAGCAGCCCGGGACAGGGGGTCCCCGGGGAGCTGTTTTTT
>TRBD2|-|TRBJ2-7|TRBV6-5
CASTPLSAGGVEQYF
TGTGCCAGCACCCCTTTATCTGCGGGGGGCGTAGAGCAGTACTTC
>-|-|TRBJ2-3|TRBV5-1
CASGNGGTDTQYF
TGCGCCAGCGGAAACGGGGGCACAGATACGCAGTATTTT
>-|-|TRBJ1-1|TRBV2
CASSGTPGEAFF
TGTGCCAGCAGTGGGACACCCGGGGAAGCTTTCTTT
>-|-|TRBJ2-4|TRBV4-2
CASSRTDAKNIQYF
TGTGCCAGCAGCCGTACAGATGCCAAAAACATTCAGTACTTC
>-|-|TRBJ2-5|TRBV19
CASSFGETQYF
TGTGCCAGTAGTTTCGGGGAGACCCAGTACTTC
>-|-|TRBJ2-7|TRBV11-2
CASSPRLDRHYEQYF
TGTGCCAGCAGCCCGAGACTAGATCGGCACTACGAGCAGTACTTC
>TRBD1|-|TRBJ2-3|TRBV19
CASSIRRGLDTQYF
TGTGCCAGTAGTATCCGCAGGGGGCTGGATACGCAGTATTTT
>-|few|TRBJ1-4|TRBV7-9
CASSLVVKLNEKLFF
TGTGCCAGCAGCTTAGTTGTTAAATTAAATGAAAAACTGTTTTTT
>-|-|TRBJ2-3|TRBV29-1
CSGSGSSQGETQYF
TGCAGCGGGTCGGGGAGTTCACAGGGAGAGACGCAGTATTTT
>-|-|TRBJ2-5|TRBV19
CASSTSQGETQYF
TGTGCCAGTAGTACCTCACAGGGCGAGACCCAGTACTTC
>-|few|TRBJ1-6|TRBV27
CASSFIGDSYNSPLHF
TGTGCCAGCAGTTTTATCGGTGACTCCTATAATTCACCCCTCCACTTT
>TRBD1|-|TRBJ1-3|TRBV9
CASSVVPPPLGQYSGNTIYF
TGTGCCAGCAGCGTAGTTCCCCCGCCCCTGGGACAGTACTCTGGAAACACCATATATTTT
>-|once|TRBJ1-3|TRBV2
CASSETSGNTIYF
TGTGCCAGCAGCGAGACTTCTGGAAACACCATATATTTT
>-|-|TRBJ2-5|TRBV7-8
CASSSLLAIRETQYF
TGTGCCAGCAGCAGCTTACTAGCTATCAGAGAGACCCAGTACTTC
>TRBD1|-|TRBJ2-2|TRBV11-1
CASSRGTGVSTGELFF
TGTGCCAGCAGCCGGGGGACAGGGGTGTCGACCGGGGAGCTGTTTTTT
>-|-|TRBJ1-1|TRBV11-2
CASSQGNLNTEAFF
TGTGCCAGCAGTCAGGGGAATCTGAACACTGAAGCTTTCTTT
>-|-|TRBJ1-2|TRBV5-8
CASSFRTVPAGSIGYTF
TGTGCCAGCAGCTTTAGGACAGTCCCAGCCGGCTCAATTGGCTACACCTTC
>-|once|TRBJ2-5|TRBV5-6
CASSWTEQETQYF
TGTGCCAGCAGCTGGACAGAACAAGAGACCCAGTACTTC
>TRBD1|few|TRBJ1-2|TRBV4-1
CASSSRQGFTNYGYTF
TGCGCCAGCAGCTCTAGACAGGGTTTTACTAACTATGGCTACACCTTC
>TRBD1|-|TRBJ1-1|TRBV19
CASSRTGVRNTEAFF
TGTGCCAGTAGCAGGACAGGGGTGAGGAACACTGAAGCTTTCTTT
>-|-|TRBJ1-1|TRBV1
CTSSQPPNPDSQILGTEAFF
TGCACCAGCAGCCAACCCCCAAACCCGGACAGCCAAATATTAGGGACTGAAGCTTTCTTT
>-|-|TRBJ1-1|TRBV18
CASSSSDTEAFF
TGTGCCAGCTCGTCTTCGGACACTGAAGCTTTCTTT
>-|-|TRBJ1-1|TRBV6-5
CASSYFRGNTEAFF
TGTGCCAGCAGTTACTTCCGGGGGAACACTGAAGCTTTCTTT
>-|-|TRBJ2-1|TRBV11-2
CASSSQPGGQGEQFF
TGTGCCAGCAGCTCACAACCCGGGGGGCAGGGTGAGCAGTTCTTC
>-|-|TRBJ2-6|TRBV30
CAWRGTGTGANVLTF
TGTGCCTGGAGGGGTACAGGGACCGGGGCCAACGTCCTGACTTTC
>TRBD1|-|TRBJ2-7|TRBV29-1
CSVAWDRGGEQYF
TGCAGCGTTGCCTGGGACAGGGGCGGCGAGCAGTACTTC
>-|-|TRBJ1-2|TRBV7-2
CASAILINYGYTF
TGTGCCAGCGCGATCCTGATTAACTATGGCTACACCTTC
>-|-|TRBJ1-2|TRBV28
CASQPGGRGDYGYTF
TGTGCCAGCCAACCGGGGGGGAGGGGGGACTATGGCTACACCTTC
>-|once|TRBJ2-1|TRBV7-6
CASSLGAGEAEQFF
TGTGCCAGCAGCCTGGGGGCGGGGGAGGCTGAGCAGTTCTTC
>-|-|TRBJ2-1|TRBV15
CATSSGVGANNNEQFF
TGTGCCACCAGCAGTGGAGTAGGCGCCAATAACAATGAGCAGTTCTTC